The rows below give T cell receptor beta chains drawn from one sample of a study of T cell changes during pregnancy in multiple sclerosis. Using immunoSEQ multiplex PCR, the repertoire was profiled, and TCRdb retains in-frame clones only, with some absent. The sample holds approximately 46,000 clones; around 93% are singletons and the top ten take approximately 2.9%. The sequencing used CD8+ T cells from peripheral blood mononuclear cells, collected in the second trimester of pregnancy. The receptors here all came from a female donor with multiple sclerosis, enrolled in a pregnancy study. Each CDR3 is given with its conserved first and last residue. A D gene is named only where the DNA matches it firmly. Part of the rows lack a size; the others show once, few, many or a class for expanded clones.

abundance: .; v_gene: TRBV6-5; j_gene: TRBJ1-2; d_gene: TRBD1; CDR3nt: TGTGCCAGCAGTTTTATGGACAGGGAGGTCTATGGCTACACCTTC; CDR3aa: CASSFMDREVYGYTF
abundance: .; v_gene: TRBV7-2; j_gene: TRBJ2-1; d_gene: TRBD2; CDR3nt: TGTGCCAGCAGCTTAGGTCTTGATGCTAGCGGGGTTTACAATGAGCAGTTCTTC; CDR3aa: CASSLGLDASGVYNEQFF
abundance: .; v_gene: TRBV9; j_gene: TRBJ2-1; d_gene: TRBD2; CDR3nt: TGTGCCAGCAGCGTAGTAGCTAGCGGGGGAAATGAGCAGTTCTTC; CDR3aa: CASSVVASGGNEQFF
abundance: .; v_gene: TRBV5-8; j_gene: TRBJ1-2; d_gene: .; CDR3nt: TGTGCCAGCAGCTTGGGGCAGGTGGGCTACACCTTC; CDR3aa: CASSLGQVGYTF
abundance: .; v_gene: TRBV19; j_gene: TRBJ2-7; d_gene: .; CDR3nt: TGTGCCAGTAGTATGCGGGGCTACGAGCAGTACTTC; CDR3aa: CASSMRGYEQYF
abundance: .; v_gene: TRBV4-3; j_gene: TRBJ2-7; d_gene: .; CDR3nt: TGCGCCAGCAGCCAAGGAGACGGAGCTACCTACGAGCAGTACTTC; CDR3aa: CASSQGDGATYEQYF
abundance: .; v_gene: TRBV19; j_gene: TRBJ2-2; d_gene: .; CDR3nt: TGTGCCAGTAGTCCATACACCGGGGAGCTGTTTTTT; CDR3aa: CASSPYTGELFF
abundance: .; v_gene: TRBV5-6; j_gene: TRBJ1-5; d_gene: .; CDR3nt: TGTGCCAGCAGCTTTAACAGGGTCGGACAGCCCCAGCATTTT; CDR3aa: CASSFNRVGQPQHF
abundance: .; v_gene: TRBV6-1; j_gene: TRBJ2-1; d_gene: TRBD1; CDR3nt: TGTGCCAGCAGGACAGGGAATGAGCAGTTCTTC; CDR3aa: CASRTGNEQFF
abundance: once; v_gene: TRBV2; j_gene: TRBJ1-1; d_gene: .; CDR3nt: TGTGCCAGCCCGTTCCGGCAGGATAGCACTGAAGCTTTCTTT; CDR3aa: CASPFRQDSTEAFF
abundance: .; v_gene: TRBV9; j_gene: TRBJ1-2; d_gene: TRBD1; CDR3nt: TGTGCCAGCAGCAGCCGCCGACAGGGGGGATATGGCTACACCTTC; CDR3aa: CASSSRRQGGYGYTF
abundance: .; v_gene: TRBV6-5; j_gene: TRBJ2-2; d_gene: TRBD1; CDR3nt: TGTGCCAGCAGTGGGGACAGGGCCAACACCAGGGAGCTGTTTTTT; CDR3aa: CASSGDRANTRELFF
abundance: .; v_gene: TRBV27; j_gene: TRBJ2-7; d_gene: .; CDR3nt: TGTGCCAGCTCATCCCAATTAACCCCAACTTACGAGCAGTACTTC; CDR3aa: CASSSQLTPTYEQYF
abundance: .; v_gene: TRBV6-4; j_gene: TRBJ2-1; d_gene: TRBD2; CDR3nt: TGTGCCAGCAGTGACGCGGCGGGGGGTCAATATGAGCAGTTCTTC; CDR3aa: CASSDAAGGQYEQFF
abundance: .; v_gene: TRBV7-9; j_gene: TRBJ1-2; d_gene: TRBD1; CDR3nt: TGTGCCAGCAGCTTGACCGGGACAGCAGATGGCTACACCTTC; CDR3aa: CASSLTGTADGYTF
abundance: .; v_gene: TRBV9; j_gene: TRBJ2-5; d_gene: TRBD2; CDR3nt: TGTGCCAGCAGCAGTAGCGGGGCGATACAAGAGACCCAGTACTTC; CDR3aa: CASSSSGAIQETQYF